This T cell receptor beta chain was sequenced for a study of shared clonotypes between healthy human individuals. General study results and limits: Generally, estimated richness proved larger in naive subsets than it did in memory subsets. Against clonotypes common to all four donors, non-shared ones had lower generation probabilities.

This clone was picked up many times. What it binds is not known. The run depth of the assay was deep. Generated by immunoSEQ multiplex PCR, the TCRdb table keeps only in-frame clones and is missing some. This sample has approximately 100,000 clones, with 68% found just once. V lost 5 bases to trimming and J lost 3 bases, with 14 bases between them. Germline V lookup: CDR1 PRHDT, CDR2 FYEKMQ (reference sequence). There are 14 residues in the CDR3. Recent acute infections and vaccinations were absent in the healthy HIV-negative adult donors. The source of this sequence is a woman aged 30 to 39 in good health. The chain couples TRBV13 to TRBJ2-7; D unresolved. What was sequenced was memory CD8+ T cells sorted from blood. The sample's subset: CD45RO+ cells pooled with CCR7-negative TemRA cells. The DNA of the CDR3 is TGTGCCAGCAGCCCTTCCCTCCGGAACTACGAGCAGTACTTC. Translated: CASSPSLRNYEQYF. Supplemented by reference TRBV13 and TRBJ2-7, the full variable domain reads AAGVIQSPRHLIKEKRETATLKCYPIPRHDTVYWYQQGPGQDPQFLISFYEKMQSDKGSIPDRFSAQQFSDYHSELNMSSLELGDSALYFCASSPSLRNYEQYFGPGTRLTVT.